This T cell receptor beta chain was recovered during a study of T cell changes during pregnancy in multiple sclerosis. The data were produced by immunoSEQ multiplex PCR, yet TCRdb's version contains in-frame clones alone and is incomplete. The table records around 100,000 clones, approximately 90% of them present only once. CDR1 MRHNA and CDR2 SNTAGT come from the germline V gene. The germline V and J ends were trimmed by 0 bases and 3 bases, with 9 bases remaining between them. The CDR3 consists of 15 residues. The sequences come from peripheral blood, collected after pregnancy. The clonotype comes from a female donor with multiple sclerosis, enrolled in a pregnancy study. The V gene is TRBV6-4, the J gene TRBJ2-1, with D possibly TRBD2 on 6 matching bases. CDR3 bases: TGTGCCAGCAGTGACTCGGCTAGCGACTACAATGAGCAGTTCTTC. Residues: CASSDSASDYNEQFF.